This T cell receptor (beta chain) was recorded in a study of identical twins. After template switching added a universal primer site, the resulting cDNA carried unique molecular identifiers. TCRdb re-called the 5' RACE reads through MiXCR, storing one row per CDR3 protein. The data contain 520,000 or so distinct CDR3 sequences, less than 25% of them seen just once; the ten biggest clones take up around 0.9%. Trimming cost V 0 bases and J 5 bases, with 14 bases left between them. Germline V gene sequence: CDR1 SGHRS, CDR2 YFSETQ. The CDR3 is made up of 15 amino acids. The sample also formed part of further work on T cells expressing NK-cell markers. That paper adds: Clones of NKG2C+ T cells that had expanded were of unclear HCMV specificity.

The TCR comes from a woman between 18 and 29 years old in good health. The chain recombines TRBV5-1 with TRBJ1-1; no reliable D call. The sample taken for sequencing was CD4+ T cells sorted from blood. The CDR3 reads CASSLDGSRSTEAFF. In nucleotides, the CDR3 is TGCGCCAGCAGCTTGGACGGATCCCGGAGTACTGAAGCTTTCTTT. The full variable domain, completed using reference TRBV5-1 and TRBJ1-1, is KAGVTQTPRYLIKTRGQQVTLSCSPISGHRSVSWYQQTPGQGLQFLFEYFSETQRNKGNFPGRFSGRQFSNSRSEMNVSTLELGDSALYLCASSLDGSRSTEAFFGQGTRLTVV.